The 10 T cell receptor beta chains below were found in one sample sequenced in a study of T-cell memory formation after mild COVID-19. One entry per CDR3 protein, called by TCRdb with MiXCR from the 5' RACE reads. The top ten clones hold approximately 40% of a sample with 90,000 to 120,000 distinct CDR3 sequences, around 10% of them seen once. The sample taken for sequencing was PBMCs or a T cell subset sorted from them (not recorded which). The receptors were sampled from a man younger than 30 who had mild COVID-19 (a few samples of this study predate the infection). Cell type and time point are not known.

This clonotype was counted between two and nine times. This chain joins TRBV6-5 and TRBJ2-1; D not certain. The CDR3 spans 16 residues. The V end was cut by 6 bases, the J end by 8 bases, with 23 bases between. Germline V gene lookup returns CDR1 MNHEY and CDR2 SVGAGI. The CDR3 here is CASSLTGGLVVDEQFF. CDR3 coding DNA: TGTGCCAGCAGCTTAACTGGTGGGCTAGTGGTAGATGAGCAGTTCTTC.

This clonotype showed up just a few times. The chain joins TRBV12-3 or TRBV12-4 to TRBJ1-2; D is uncertain. With 6 bases removed from V and 7 bases from J, the gap between germline ends came to 15 bases. CDR3 size: 13 residues. CDR3 DNA sequence: TGTGCCAGCAGCTTTATTGGGTGGGGTGGCTACACCTTC. This gives the protein CASSFIGWGGYTF.

The V call is TRBV10-2, the J call TRBJ1-2; D uncertain. CDR3 length: 13 residues. Germline CDR1 and CDR2: WSHSY and SAAADI. V lost 5 bases to trimming and J lost 1 base, with 8 bases between them. The CDR3 bases are TGCGCCAGCAGTAACAGCGTTAACTATGGCTACACCTTC. Protein: CASSNSVNYGYTF.

This clonotype came up many times. This chain uses TRBV12-3 or TRBV12-4 with TRBJ2-1; 9 bases match TRBD1. This CDR3 is 16 amino acids long. V lost 6 bases, J lost 2 bases, and 8 bases stayed unmatched. CDR3 bases: TGTGCCAGCAGCCAACTCGGGACAGGGCCCTACAATGAGCAGTTCTTC. It translates to CASSQLGTGPYNEQFF.

CDR3 protein: CASSDWGDGSPLHF. The CDR3 nucleotides are TGTGCCAGCAGTGATTGGGGGGACGGATCACCCCTCCACTTT. The J gene is TRBJ1-6, the V gene TRBV25-1; D is possibly TRBD1 (5 bases). V was trimmed by 3 bases and J by 10 bases, leaving 13 bases between them. The V gene's germline CDR1 is MGHDK and CDR2 SYGVNS. This CDR3 is 14 amino acids long.

The chain has TRBV4-1 and TRBJ2-7; possibly TRBD2 for D (5 bases). The V end was cut by 1 base, the J end by 3 bases, with 10 bases between. CDR3 length: 14 residues. Germline CDR1 is MGHRA and CDR2 is YSYEKL. The CDR3 loop reads CASSQGTSGYEQYF. For the CDR3, the DNA is TGCGCCAGCAGCCAAGGGACTTCCGGCTACGAGCAGTACTTC.

CDR3 sequence reads: CASSYTGADTDTQYF. As DNA, the CDR3 is TGTGCCAGCAGTTATACAGGGGCGGACACAGATACGCAGTATTTT. V is TRBV6-5 and J is TRBJ2-3, with 7 bases matching TRBD1. V shed 3 bases and J 2 bases; nucleotides not matched to a gene: 5. The CDR3 length is 15 residues. Germline CDR1 MNHEY, CDR2 SVGAGI.

This clonotype occurred many times. The chain carries TRBV29-1 and TRBJ2-7; 8 bases align to TRBD2. Looked up from germline, CDR1 is SQVTM and CDR2 is ANQGSEA. Losses at the gene ends were 4 bases for V and 5 bases for J; bases not matched to a gene: 7. The CDR3 loop spans 13 amino acids. The chain's CDR3 is CSVVPAGVHEQYF. For the CDR3, the DNA is TGCAGCGTTGTCCCAGCGGGGGTTCACGAGCAGTACTTC.

The rearrangement uses TRBV12-3 or TRBV12-4 and TRBJ2-1; D is perhaps TRBD1 (5 bases). This CDR3 contains 13 residues. Trimming removed 7 bases at V and 8 bases at J, with 15 bases between. CDR3 in DNA: TGTGCCAGCACCTTGGGGCTCGGCGATGAGCAGTTCTTC. Protein sequence: CASTLGLGDEQFF.

This clonotype has more than one count but fewer than ten. This chain joins TRBV29-1 and TRBJ1-2; D unclear. The CDR3 runs 12 residues. V shed 5 bases and J shed 0 bases, with 7 bases lying between them. Germline-derived CDR1 and CDR2 are SQVTM and ANQGSEA. For the CDR3, the DNA is TGCAGCGTTTCCAGGCCTAACTATGGCTACACCTTC. Protein: CSVSRPNYGYTF.